This entry concerns a single T cell receptor beta chain. Its antigen is unknown. Per-nucleotide qualities are absent, and no much larger clonotype sits a single base away. For CDR1 and CDR2, the germline V gene (reference sequence) lists LNHDA and SQIVND. V loses 4 bases at its end and J loses 6 bases; junction bases beyond the gene matches: 8. The CDR3 spans 16 residues, from the cysteine through the phenylalanine. Kept here is only the CDR3 DNA, which spans 48 bases and is read in frame from base 1. Sequencing was performed on an Illumina HiSeq 1500. TCRdb itself trimmed the public reads at Q25 with fastp, ran MiXCR and retained productive beta chains. For every CDR3 protein sequence, its rows merge into one entry that carries the most common genes and DNA. The sample table shows about 700,000 distinct CDR3 sequences, and about 30% are seen once. The top ten hold about 20% of the sample. Interpreted using the paper, the treatment or condition label stands for: in vitro stimulation with specific CMV peptide epitopes to enrich CMV-specific T cells.

This entry comes from a study of T cell repertoires in cytomegalovirus infection (dated by TCRdb to the late 2010s). Study-level background: Peptide stimulations targeted recently identified HLA-C-restricted CMV epitopes, whose presentation resists viral immunomodulation, together with well-studied HLA-B-restricted epitopes. Donor HLA type was relevant to the analysis, because carriage of CMV infection together with the matching HLA type was indicated by public TCR beta signatures.

Study-level results and caveats: Carriers of CMV infection plus the relevant HLA type were discriminated by the cumulative frequency of public TCR beta family members in the study cohort and in an independent roughly 340-donor cohort. The ex vivo response was dominated by HLA-C-restricted CMV-specific TCR beta clonotypes, and the single most frequent clonotype in two of eight donors was supplied by these HLA-C-restricted clonotypes.

This sequence originates from a human donor in good health (CMV status not recorded). Some clones in this sample may be carry-over from other donors' samples. The chain joins TRBV19 to TRBJ1-6, and TRBD1 aligns with 8 junction nucleotides. Specimen: cultured PBMCs, collected from culture after CMV antigen stimulation. The CDR3 has the sequence CASSSHSTGANSPLHF. The DNA is as follows: TGTGCCAGTAGTAGTCACTCGACAGGGGCTAATTCACCCCTCCACTTT.